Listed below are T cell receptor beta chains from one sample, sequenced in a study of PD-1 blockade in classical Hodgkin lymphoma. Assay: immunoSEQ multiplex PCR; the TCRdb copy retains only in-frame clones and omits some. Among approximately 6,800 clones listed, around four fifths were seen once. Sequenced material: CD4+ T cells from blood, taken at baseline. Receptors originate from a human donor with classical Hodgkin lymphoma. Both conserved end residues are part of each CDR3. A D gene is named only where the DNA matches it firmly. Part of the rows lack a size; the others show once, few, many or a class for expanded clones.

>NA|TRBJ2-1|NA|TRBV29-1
TGCAGCGTTGACCGGGGAATCGTCAATGAGCAGTTCTTC
CSVDRGIVNEQFF
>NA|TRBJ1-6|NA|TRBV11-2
TGTGCCAGCAGCTTAGTCCGGGACACGGCTAATCCCCTCCACTTT
CASSLVRDTANPLHF
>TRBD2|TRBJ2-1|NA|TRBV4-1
TGCGCCAGCAGCCCCGCTGCCGGGACTAGCGGGAGGTGGACCCTATACAATGAGCAGTTCTTC
CASSPAAGTSGRWTLYNEQFF
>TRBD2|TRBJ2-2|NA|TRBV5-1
TGCGCCAGCAGCTTGGTTGGGGCGGGAGTTGGCACCGGGGAGCTGTTTTTT
CASSLVGAGVGTGELFF
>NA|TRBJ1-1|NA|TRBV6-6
TGTGCCAGCAGCCGAAGGGTACCTGAAGCTTTCTTT
CASSRRVPEAFF
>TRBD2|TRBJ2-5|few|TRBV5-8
TGTGCCAGCAGCTTGTTTTGGACTAGCGGGAGGGGATCCCAAGAGACCCAGTACTTC
CASSLFWTSGRGSQETQYF
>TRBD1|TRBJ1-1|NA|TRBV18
TGTGCCAGCTCAGAAATTCAGGGGGCTGGCACTGAAGCTTTCTTT
CASSEIQGAGTEAFF
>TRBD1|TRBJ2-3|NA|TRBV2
TGTGCCAGCGGACAGGGTTTCCGCACAGATACGCAGTATTTT
CASGQGFRTDTQYF
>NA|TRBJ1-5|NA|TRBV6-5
TGTGCCAGCAGTTACTCTTACAATCAGCCCCAGCATTTT
CASSYSYNQPQHF
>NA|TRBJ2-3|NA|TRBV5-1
TGCGCCAGCAGCTTGGAGGGGTTCAAGGGTGATACGCAGTATTTT
CASSLEGFKGDTQYF
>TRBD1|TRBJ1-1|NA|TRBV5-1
TGCGCCAGCAGTTCGGACAGGGGGCGCGGTGAAGCTTTCTTT
CASSSDRGRGEAFF
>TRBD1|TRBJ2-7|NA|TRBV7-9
TGTGCCAGCGCTGGGACAGGGAGGGTCGAGCAGTACTTC
CASAGTGRVEQYF
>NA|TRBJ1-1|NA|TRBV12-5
TGTGCTAGTGGTTTGGAACAGGGAGTTGCTTTCTTT
CASGLEQGVAFF
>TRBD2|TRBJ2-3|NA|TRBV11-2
TGTGCCAGCAGCTTAGAGCTAGCGGGAGGCACAGATACGCAGTATTTT
CASSLELAGGTDTQYF
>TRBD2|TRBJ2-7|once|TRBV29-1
TGCAGCGTTTTACTAGCGGGTTTGGACGAGCAGTACTTC
CSVLLAGLDEQYF
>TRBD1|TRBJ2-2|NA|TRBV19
TGTGCCAGTAGGCCCGGGACAGGCTCGACCGGGGAGCTGTTTTTT
CASRPGTGSTGELFF
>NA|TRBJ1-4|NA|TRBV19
TGTGCCAGTAGGAGGACAGCTGCAACTAATGAAAAACTGTTTTTT
CASRRTAATNEKLFF
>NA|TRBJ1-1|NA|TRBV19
TGTGCCAGTAGTCTTCCGCAGTTGAACACTGAAGCTTTCTTT
CASSLPQLNTEAFF
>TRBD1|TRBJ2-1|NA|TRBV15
TGTGCCACCAAAGGGGGCCCGAGCTCCTACAATGAGCAGTTCTTC
CATKGGPSSYNEQFF
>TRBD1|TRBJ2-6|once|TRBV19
TGTGCCAGTAGTATAGAGGAGGGACAGGGCACCTCTGGGGCCAACGTCCTGACTTTC
CASSIEEGQGTSGANVLTF
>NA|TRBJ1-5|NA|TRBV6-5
TGTGCCAGCAGTATGCGTGGGAAGAGCAATCAGCCCCAGCATTTT
CASSMRGKSNQPQHF
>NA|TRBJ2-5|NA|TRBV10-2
TGCGCCAGCAGTGACAAAAAAGAGACCCAGTACTTC
CASSDKKETQYF
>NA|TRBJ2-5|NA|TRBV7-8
TGTGCCAGCAGCCCTCCTAGAGAAGAGACCCAGTACTTC
CASSPPREETQYF
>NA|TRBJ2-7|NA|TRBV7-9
TGTGCCAGCACCTCAGGTAGCAGGCCCTACGAGCAGTACTTC
CASTSGSRPYEQYF